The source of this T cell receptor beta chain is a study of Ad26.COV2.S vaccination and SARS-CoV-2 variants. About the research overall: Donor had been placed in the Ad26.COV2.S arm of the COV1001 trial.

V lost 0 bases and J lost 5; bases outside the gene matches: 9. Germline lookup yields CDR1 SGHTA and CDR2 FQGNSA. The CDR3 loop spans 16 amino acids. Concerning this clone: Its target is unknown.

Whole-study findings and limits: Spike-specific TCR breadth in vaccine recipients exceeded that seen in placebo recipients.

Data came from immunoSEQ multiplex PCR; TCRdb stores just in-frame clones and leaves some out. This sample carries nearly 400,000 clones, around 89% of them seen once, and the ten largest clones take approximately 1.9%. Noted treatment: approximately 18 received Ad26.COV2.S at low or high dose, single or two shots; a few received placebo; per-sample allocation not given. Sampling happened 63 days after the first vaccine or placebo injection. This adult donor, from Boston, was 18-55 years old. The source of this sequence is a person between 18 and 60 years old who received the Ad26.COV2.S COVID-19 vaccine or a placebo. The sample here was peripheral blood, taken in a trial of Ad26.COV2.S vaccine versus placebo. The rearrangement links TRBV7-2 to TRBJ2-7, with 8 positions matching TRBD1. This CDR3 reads CASSLAGTGRTHEQYF. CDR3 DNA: TGTGCCAGCAGCTTAGCGGGGACAGGTCGGACCCACGAGCAGTACTTC.